This TCR beta chain derives from a study of T cell responses to AZD1222 COVID-19 vaccine (dated by TCRdb to the early 2020s). Background for the entire study: Because spike-specific TCR depth and breadth did not differ between the two schedules, AZD1222 recipients who got a second dose at roughly 4 weeks were pooled with those who got a second dose at roughly 12 weeks. Trial participants were enrolled by age into 18-55, 56-69 and 70-plus year subgroups, with approximately 160, 26 and 62 TCR-sequenced participants respectively. A total of 233 trial participants underwent TCR sequencing, of whom about 200 received two doses of AZD1222 and some 25 received two doses of the MenACWY control vaccine.

Notes on this clone: What antigen it recognizes has not been identified. Base-call qualities are not available, and no considerably larger clone is one nucleotide away.

Sample time point, as interpreted from the label and publication: baseline before first vaccination. Vaccinee samples were obtained from the UK trials COV001 and COV002, which included a single-blind randomized controlled phase 2/3 trial of AZD1222 (ChAdOx1 nCoV-19) in healthy adults. For TCRbeta chain sequencing, PBMC samples were collected from trial participants at day 0 and at day 28 after the second dose. Findings and caveats that apply to the study as a whole: The 56-69-year group was small, and its depth increase did not reach significance, likely because of low power. Vaccine-associated CD4 TCRs spanned the whole spike protein, with dominant responses in regions 160-218 and 743-854. Participants were mostly white British and included more females than males, and it was suggested by the authors that clonal diversity may have been underestimated. Conclusions about previously exposed vaccinees are limited, since just 5 to 7 AZD1222 recipients were seropositive for SARS-CoV-2 at baseline. Epitopes outside the regions mutated in the B.1.351 and B.1.1.7 variants were reportedly recognized by nearly half of the unique spike-specific TCRs. After two AZD1222 doses, spike-specific TCR breadth and depth were significantly higher than at day 0 and than in MenACWY recipients. No day 14 peak-response samples were available, so repertoires were characterized only after the peak T cell response.

The CDR3 regions of human TCRbeta chains were subjected to immunosequencing. As for the authors' bioinformatics: TCRs in the repertoires were compared against a reference library of SARS-CoV-2-specific TCRs that had been generated with the MIRA antigen-specificity platform. Breadth was defined as the fraction of unique TCRs that were SARS-CoV-2-associated, and depth was defined as the fraction of total T cells that were SARS-CoV-2-associated. Each spike-specific TCR was assigned to its reactive spike region and to a CD4 or CD8 class using the MIRA data. Log10-transformed breadth and depth values were compared by one-way ANOVA with Sidak's multiple comparisons tests. Sourced from immuneACCESS, this table was stored by TCRdb with only in-frame sequences that have V and J called. A share of the clones is absent; for the studies checked, an unresolved V gene accounts for under half, and the remainder has no known explanation. That table is the source of V, J and clone size, and D and trimming were worked out from the DNA. The sample table contains fewer than 120,000 clones; only one count was recorded for roughly nine tenths of them. The top ten clones comprise 2.5% to 3.5% of the sample.

The source of this sequence is an adult in good health. The sample consisted of peripheral blood, taken on day 0 of AZD1222 vaccination.

The encoded CDR3 is CSVDGGVRQGEQFF. The bases are TGCAGCGTTGATGGGGGAGTTAGACAGGGTGAGCAGTTCTTC. Rearrangement joined TRBV29-1 to TRBJ2-1, and 7 bases in between align with TRBD1. The CDR3 runs 14 amino acids, cysteine and phenylalanine included. Solely the CDR3 DNA is kept, with 42 bases framed from the first base. The V end gives up 3 bases and the J end 9 bases, leaving 11 bases in the junction not matched to a gene. CDR1 and CDR2, per the germline V gene, are SQVTM and ANQGSEA.